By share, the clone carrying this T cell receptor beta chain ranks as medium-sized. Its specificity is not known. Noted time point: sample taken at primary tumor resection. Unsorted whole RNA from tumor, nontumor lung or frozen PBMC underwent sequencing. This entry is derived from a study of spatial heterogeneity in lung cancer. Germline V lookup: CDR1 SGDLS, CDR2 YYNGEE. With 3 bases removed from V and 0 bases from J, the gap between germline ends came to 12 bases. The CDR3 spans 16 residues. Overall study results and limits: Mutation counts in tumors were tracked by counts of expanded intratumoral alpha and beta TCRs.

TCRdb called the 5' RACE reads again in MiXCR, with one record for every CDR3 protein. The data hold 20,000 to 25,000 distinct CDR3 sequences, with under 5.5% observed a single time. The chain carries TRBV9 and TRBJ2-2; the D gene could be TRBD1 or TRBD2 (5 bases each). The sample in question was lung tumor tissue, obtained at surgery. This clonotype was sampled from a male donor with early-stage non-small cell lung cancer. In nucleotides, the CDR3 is TGTGCCAGCAGCGGACCGGGACGAACGAACACCGGGGAGCTGTTTTTT. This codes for CASSGPGRTNTGELFF.